Sequencing of this TCR beta chain was carried out in a study of beta chain features in type 1 diabetes. Investigators reverse transcribed all isolated RNA, so they sequenced expressed TCRB transcripts. Assay: immunoSEQ multiplex PCR; the TCRdb copy retains only in-frame clones and omits some. The sample holds 350,000 to 450,000 clones, approximately 14% seen once. This clone was counted only a few times. Every single donor gave one heparinised blood draw, and these averaged approximately 120 mL. Deletions cut 7 bases from V and 1 base from J, with 10 bases between. This CDR3 contains 13 residues. Germline-derived CDR1 and CDR2 are ENHRY and SYGVKD.

This sequence originates from a man aged 30 to 45 in good health. The sample was naive CD4+ T cells from blood. The gene calls are TRBV10-3 and TRBJ1-1; D ambiguous. This chain's CDR3 is CAINLTWNTEAFF. The CDR3 DNA reads as TGTGCCATCAACCTTACATGGAACACTGAAGCTTTCTTT.